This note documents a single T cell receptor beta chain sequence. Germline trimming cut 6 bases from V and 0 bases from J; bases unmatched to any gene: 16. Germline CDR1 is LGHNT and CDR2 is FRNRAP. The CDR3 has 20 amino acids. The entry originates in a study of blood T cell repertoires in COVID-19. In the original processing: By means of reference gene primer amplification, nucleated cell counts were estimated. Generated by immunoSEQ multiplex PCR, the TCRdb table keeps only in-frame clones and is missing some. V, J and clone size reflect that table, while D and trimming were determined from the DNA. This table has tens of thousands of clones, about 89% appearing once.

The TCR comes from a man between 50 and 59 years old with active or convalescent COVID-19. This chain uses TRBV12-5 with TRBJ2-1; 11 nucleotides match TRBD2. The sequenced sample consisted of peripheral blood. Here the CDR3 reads CASGTIAGGPRGSSYNEQFF. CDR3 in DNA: TGTGCTAGTGGAACCATAGCGGGGGGGCCGAGGGGTAGCTCCTACAATGAGCAGTTCTTC.